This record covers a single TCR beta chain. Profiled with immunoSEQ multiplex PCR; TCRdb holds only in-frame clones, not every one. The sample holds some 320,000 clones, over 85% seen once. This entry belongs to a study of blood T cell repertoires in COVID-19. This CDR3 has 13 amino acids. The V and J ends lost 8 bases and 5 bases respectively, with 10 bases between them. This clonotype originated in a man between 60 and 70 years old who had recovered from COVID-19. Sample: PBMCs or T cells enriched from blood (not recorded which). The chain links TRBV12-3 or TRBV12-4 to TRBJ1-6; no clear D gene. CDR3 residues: CASAERDNSPLHF. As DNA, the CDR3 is TGTGCCAGCGCCGAGAGGGATAATTCACCCCTCCACTTT.